Below, one T cell receptor beta chain is given with its context. This sample is drawn from a study of blood T cell repertoires in COVID-19. At the level of the study: Acute and convalescent COVID-19 specimens originated in the United States, Italy and Spain.

Germline V lookup: CDR1 MGHRA, CDR2 YSYEKL. J gave up 1 base and V 3 bases, and 5 bases lay outside the gene matches. This CDR3 is 18 amino acids long. Original methodology: Estimation of nucleated cell counts was performed using reference gene primer amplification. Method: immunoSEQ multiplex PCR; TCRdb's copy keeps in-frame clones and lacks some. D and trimming were read from the DNA, whereas the V and J calls and clone size are those reported in that table. Here the sample spans 28,000 or so clones, roughly 88% being singletons. J is TRBJ2-1 and V is TRBV4-1; 14 bases are shared with TRBD2. The TCR originated in a woman of 80 years or more with COVID-19, enrolled during active disease. Source material: peripheral blood. The CDR3 here is CASSQTSGGAQSYNEQFF. CDR3 sequence (DNA): TGCGCCAGCAGCCAGACTAGCGGGGGGGCCCAGTCCTACAATGAGCAGTTCTTC.